A single sample is the source of the 26 T cell receptor beta chains below, sequenced in a study of cytomegalovirus exposure and HLA in healthy donors. PCR involved 60 Vbeta and 13 Jbeta primers. Only in-frame clones appear in the TCRdb table, and some are missing; sequencing was by immunoSEQ multiplex PCR. The sample consists of approximately 190,000 clones, about 77% of them appearing once. The sequenced sample consisted of PBMCs. These receptors originate from a woman aged 25 to 39 in good health and CMV-seropositive.

The V gene is TRBV2, the J gene TRBJ2-2, with 7 positions matching TRBD2. The trim removed 5 bases at V and 4 bases at J, leaving 7 bases unmatched. The length of the CDR3 is 15 residues. Germline CDR1 reads SNHLY; CDR2 reads FYNNEI. CDR3 nucleotide sequence: TGTGCCAGCAGTTTTGCGGGGGATTTCACCGGGGAGCTGTTTTTT. As protein: CASSFAGDFTGELFF.

V usage is TRBV7-9 and J usage is TRBJ1-1; D is unresolved. Trimming shortened V by 5 bases and J by 4 bases, and 14 bases separated the two germline ends. The CDR3 is made up of 14 amino acids. CDR1 SEHNR and CDR2 FQNEAQ come from the germline V gene (reference sequence). The CDR3 sequence is CASSAWAPSTEAFF. In DNA form, the CDR3 reads TGTGCCAGCAGCGCATGGGCCCCGAGCACTGAAGCTTTCTTT.

The rearrangement joins TRBV5-8 to TRBJ1-1; D uncertain. Trimming took 2 bases from V and 1 from J, leaving 6 bases between them. Germline values: CDR1 SGHTS, CDR2 YDEGEE. CDR3 length equals 13 residues. The chain's CDR3 is CASSLRGNTEAFF. DNA of the CDR3: TGTGCCAGCAGCTTAAGAGGGAACACTGAAGCTTTCTTT.

V gene TRBV19 combines with J gene TRBJ2-3; D is perhaps TRBD1 (5 bases). The germline V gene encodes CDR1 LNHDA and CDR2 SQIVND (reference sequence). V was shortened by 10 bases and J by 3 bases, with 20 bases between the two germline ends. CDR3 length: 15 amino acids. CDR3 residues: CATSRQGLRTDTQYF. Here the CDR3 DNA reads TGTGCCACCTCCCGCCAGGGTTTGAGGACAGATACGCAGTATTTT. The full variable domain, rest sourced from reference TRBV19 and TRBJ2-3, is DGGITQSPKYLFRKEGQNVTLSCEQNLNHDAMYWYRQDPGQGLRLIYYSQIVNDFQKGDIAEGYSVSREKKESFPLTVTSAQKNPTAFYLCATSRQGLRTDTQYFGPGTRLTVL.

This clone was observed a handful of times. The chain has TRBV6-6 and TRBJ2-7; possible D gene TRBD2, 6 bases. The CDR3 runs 14 residues. Per the germline V gene, CDR1 is MNHNY and CDR2 is SVGAGI (reference sequence). Trimming shortened V by 0 bases and J by 3 bases, and 9 bases separated the two germline ends. The CDR3 DNA is TGTGCCAGCAGTTACTCGCTAGCGAGCTACGAGCAGTACTTC. This codes for CASSYSLASYEQYF.

The chain links TRBV19 to TRBJ2-2; perhaps TRBD2 as D (6 bases). CDR3 length: 14 residues. Germline loops: CDR1 LNHDA, CDR2 SQIVND (reference sequence). Between the trimmed V and J ends, which lost 1 base and 5 bases, there was a span of 8 bases. This CDR3 reads CASSIVGGTGELFF. The CDR3 DNA reads TGTGCCAGTAGTATAGTAGGAGGGACCGGGGAGCTGTTTTTT. The variable domain in full, with the rest retrieved from reference TRBV19 and TRBJ2-2, is DGGITQSPKYLFRKEGQNVTLSCEQNLNHDAMYWYRQDPGQGLRLIYYSQIVNDFQKGDIAEGYSVSREKKESFPLTVTSAQKNPTAFYLCASSIVGGTGELFFGEGSRLTVL.

The chain has TRBV27 and TRBJ2-5; 9 bases fit TRBD2. Germline V lookup: CDR1 MNHEY, CDR2 SMNVEV (reference sequence). The CDR3 runs to 16 residues. V trimming: 2 bases; J trimming: 6 bases; junction bases outside the gene matches: 10. The CDR3 DNA reads TGTGCCAGCAGTTTAGCTGGTTTGCGGGGGGGCCAGACCCAGTACTTC. It yields the protein CASSLAGLRGGQTQYF.

The chain has TRBV2 and TRBJ2-3; D uncertain. There are 14 residues in the CDR3. Germline V lookup: CDR1 SNHLY, CDR2 FYNNEI. V lost 4 bases and J lost 0, with 8 bases in between. The CDR3 nucleotides read TGTGCCAGCAGTGTCCTCTTCAGCACAGATACGCAGTATTTT. It specifies CASSVLFSTDTQYF. Using reference TRBV2 and TRBJ2-3 for the parts outside the CDR3, the full variable domain is EPEVTQTPSHQVTQMGQEVILRCVPISNHLYFYWYRQILGQKVEFLVSFYNNEISEKSEIFDDQFSVERPDGSNFTLKIRSTKLEDSAMYFCASSVLFSTDTQYFGPGTRLTVL.

The CDR3 loop reads CASSQGALAGEETQYF. CDR3 nucleotides: TGTGCCAGCAGCCAAGGTGCCCTAGCGGGGGAAGAGACCCAGTACTTC. This chain joins TRBV4-2 and TRBJ2-5; TRBD2 matches at 10 bases. From germline, CDR1 is LGHNA and CDR2 YNFKEQ. The CDR3 totals 16 residues. J lost 3 bases, V lost 1 base, and 5 bases had no gene match.

The chain uses TRBV4-2 and TRBJ2-5; D uncertain. Germline V CDR1 and CDR2: LGHNA, YNFKEQ. The germline V and J ends were trimmed by 3 bases and 4 bases, with 9 bases remaining between them. This CDR3 spans 13 amino acids. The CDR3 loop reads CASSHFWLETQYF. Here the CDR3 DNA reads TGTGCCAGCAGCCACTTTTGGCTAGAGACCCAGTACTTC.

Regarding this clone: A read error may produce the germline difference seen at one junction end. The chain is built from TRBV7-7 and TRBJ1-4, with D unclear. This CDR3 has 14 amino acids. Germline V gene lookup returns CDR1 SSHAT and CDR2 FNYEAQ (reference sequence). CDR3 protein: CASSKDIWNEKLFF. The CDR3, as DNA: TGTGCTAGCAGCAAAGACATCTGGAACGAAAAACTGTTTTTT.

The CDR3 DNA is TGCGCCAGCAGCTTGGACAGGAACACTGAAGCTTTCTTT. Its protein is CASSLDRNTEAFF. This rearrangement joins TRBV5-1 to TRBJ1-1; D unclear. CDR1 and CDR2 (germline): SGHRS, YFSETQ. The CDR3 is 13 amino acids. V was clipped by 0 bases and J by 1 base, with 4 bases between them.

This chain links TRBV10-3 with TRBJ2-1, with TRBD2 as a possible D gene (5 bases). The CDR3 has 11 amino acids. The ends were cut back, 10 bases at V and 7 bases at J, with 11 bases in the middle. The germline gives CDR1 ENHRY, CDR2 SYGVKD. The CDR3 reads CATARGNEQFF. The CDR3, as DNA: TGTGCCACCGCCCGGGGTAATGAGCAGTTCTTC.

V and J are TRBV5-1 and TRBJ1-2, with 7 bases that match TRBD1. This CDR3 region has 14 residues. Trimming removed 4 bases from V and 8 bases from J; junction bases left unmatched: 11. Germline V CDR1 and CDR2: SGHRS, YFSETQ. The CDR3 is CASSEQTGSRGYTF. For the CDR3, the DNA is TGCGCCAGCAGCGAGCAGACAGGGAGTCGAGGCTACACCTTC.

This clone appeared a single time. One end of the junction is discordant with germline, which a read error may explain. Within the sample, other DNA sequences also encode this same CDR3. V gene TRBV7-7 combines with J gene TRBJ2-2; the match to TRBD1 covers 9 bases. Germline CDR1 is SSHAT and CDR2 is FNYEAQ (reference sequence). The CDR3 is 15 amino acids. The CDR3 protein is CASSLGTGSTGELFF. CDR3 nucleotides: TGTGCTAGCAGCTTAGGGACAGGGTCCACCGGGGAGCTGTTTTTT. Filled out from reference TRBV7-7 and TRBJ2-2, the complete variable domain reads GAGVSQSPRYKVTKRGQDVTLRCDPISSHATLYWYQQALGQGPEFLTYFNYEAQPDKSGLPSDRFSAERPEGSISTLTIQRTEQRDSAMYRCASSLGTGSTGELFFGEGSRLTVL.

The chain is built from TRBV7-3 and TRBJ2-3; 12 bases map to TRBD2. V was clipped by 4 bases and J by 8 bases; unmatched bases: 13. This CDR3 contains 17 residues. Germline V lookup: CDR1 SGHTA, CDR2 FQGTGA. The CDR3, as DNA: TGTGCCAGCAGCTCCGTTAGTGGACTAGCGGGGCCGGGTACGCAGTATTTT. This sequence encodes CASSSVSGLAGPGTQYF.

This chain links TRBV9 with TRBJ2-5; a possible D gene is TRBD2 (7 bases). Germline loops: CDR1 SGDLS, CDR2 YYNGEE. The CDR3 has 16 residues. The ends were cut back, 4 bases at V and 1 base at J, with 17 bases in the middle. The CDR3 loop reads CASSQWEGDSQETQYF. The DNA for the CDR3 is TGTGCCAGCAGCCAATGGGAGGGGGATAGCCAAGAGACCCAGTACTTC.

The rearrangement uses TRBV28 and TRBJ2-7; maybe TRBD1 (6 bases). Germline values: CDR1 MDHEN, CDR2 SYDVKM. V was pared by 7 bases and J by 6 bases, with 13 bases between. The CDR3 is made up of 12 amino acids. This CDR3 is CASTYRGFEQYF. The CDR3 DNA is TGTGCCAGCACCTATAGGGGGTTCGAGCAGTACTTC.

The gene calls are TRBV27 and TRBJ1-1, with D possibly TRBD1 on 6 matching bases. This CDR3 comprises 15 residues. V was cut by 3 bases and J by 4 bases, with 15 bases left in between. Germline lookup yields CDR1 MNHEY and CDR2 SMNVEV (reference sequence). CDR3 DNA: TGTGCCAGCAGTTTCCCCGGGGACATAGGCACTGAAGCTTTCTTT. Translated, it gives CASSFPGDIGTEAFF.

The chain recombines TRBV6-5 with TRBJ1-1; a weak D match, TRBD1 (6 bases). Looked up from germline, CDR1 is MNHEY and CDR2 is SVGAGI. The CDR3 consists of 15 residues. The V and J ends lost 7 bases and 4 bases respectively, with 19 bases between them. The CDR3 nucleotides read TGTGCCAGCATCCAAGGGAGGGGAGGGGGCACTGAAGCTTTCTTT. Its protein product is CASIQGRGGGTEAFF.

The V gene is TRBV9, the J gene TRBJ1-2; no clear D gene. V shed 0 bases and J shed 6 bases, with 6 bases lying between them. This CDR3 has 12 amino acids. In germline, CDR1 is SGDLS, CDR2 YYNGEE. CDR3 DNA: TGTGCCAGCAGCGTAGTACAGAATGGCTACACCTTC. It specifies CASSVVQNGYTF.

The chain has TRBV2 and TRBJ1-2; TRBD1 matches 7 bases. Germline trimming cut 10 bases from V and 8 bases from J; bases unmatched to any gene: 10. CDR3 length: 12 amino acids. Germline V lookup: CDR1 SNHLY, CDR2 FYNNEI. The CDR3 spells CATLLTGIGYTF. CDR3 nucleotides: TGTGCCACCCTCCTGACAGGGATCGGCTACACCTTC.

This sequence joins TRBV5-6 and TRBJ2-5; D may be TRBD1 (5 bases). The V end lost 2 bases, the J end lost 5 bases, and 13 bases lay between the germline ends. This CDR3 contains 14 residues. Germline V CDR1 and CDR2: SGHDT, YYEEEE. CDR3 nucleotides: TGTGCCAGCAGCTTAATGTTAGGGGCTGAGACCCAGTACTTC. It specifies CASSLMLGAETQYF.

The V call is TRBV19, the J call TRBJ1-5, with 7 bases matching TRBD1. The V segment lost 5 bases and the J segment 6 bases; nucleotides outside the gene matches: 7. The CDR3 is 14 amino acids. The germline CDR1 and CDR2 sequences are LNHDA and SQIVND (reference sequence). The DNA of the CDR3 is TGTGCCAGTAGTGTGACAGGGCGGGGTCAGCCCCAGCATTTT. Encoded protein: CASSVTGRGQPQHF. Using reference TRBV19 and TRBJ1-5 for the parts outside the CDR3, the full variable domain is DGGITQSPKYLFRKEGQNVTLSCEQNLNHDAMYWYRQDPGQGLRLIYYSQIVNDFQKGDIAEGYSVSREKKESFPLTVTSAQKNPTAFYLCASSVTGRGQPQHFGDGTRLSIL.

The genes are TRBV6-5 and TRBJ1-4; 12 nucleotides agree with TRBD1. The CDR3 loop spans 14 amino acids. V dropped 7 bases and J dropped 8; count of bases not matched to a gene: 5. Germline V gives CDR1 MNHEY, CDR2 SVGAGI. CDR3 in amino acids: CASTVGTGGEKLFF. CDR3 bases: TGTGCCAGCACCGTCGGGACAGGGGGCGAAAAACTGTTTTTT.

The chain couples TRBV27 to TRBJ1-6; the D gene is possibly TRBD1 (5 bases). Germline CDR1 is MNHEY and CDR2 is SMNVEV (reference sequence). The germline V and J ends were trimmed by 7 bases and 11 bases, with 15 bases remaining between them. The CDR3 is 13 amino acids. The CDR3 DNA sequence: TGTGCCAGCACTGCTTCGGGGGGGGCACCCCTCCACTTT. It yields the protein CASTASGGAPLHF.